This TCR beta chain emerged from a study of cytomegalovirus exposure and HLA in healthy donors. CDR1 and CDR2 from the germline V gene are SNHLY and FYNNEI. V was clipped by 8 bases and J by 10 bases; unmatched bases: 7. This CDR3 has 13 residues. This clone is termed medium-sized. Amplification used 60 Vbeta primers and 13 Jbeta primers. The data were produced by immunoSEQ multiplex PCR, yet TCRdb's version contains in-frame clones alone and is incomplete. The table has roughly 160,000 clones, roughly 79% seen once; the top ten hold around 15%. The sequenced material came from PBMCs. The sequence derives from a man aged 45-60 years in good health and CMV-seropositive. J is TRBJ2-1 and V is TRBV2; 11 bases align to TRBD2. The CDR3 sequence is CASLAGGTGEQFF. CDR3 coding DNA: TGTGCCAGCTTAGCGGGGGGGACCGGGGAGCAGTTCTTC. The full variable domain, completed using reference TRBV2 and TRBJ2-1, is EPEVTQTPSHQVTQMGQEVILRCVPISNHLYFYWYRQILGQKVEFLVSFYNNEISEKSEIFDDQFSVERPDGSNFTLKIRSTKLEDSAMYFCASLAGGTGEQFFGPGTRLTVL.